This T cell receptor (beta chain) originates from a study of shared clonotypes between healthy human individuals. Study-wide points: Generation of non-shared clonotypes was less probable than generation of clonotypes shared by all four donors. There were few donors, and this limited the genetic and exposure-history diversity represented.

The CDR3 consists of 13 residues. V dropped 2 bases and J dropped 4; count of bases not matched to a gene: 2. Germline assignment: CDR1 SGHRS and CDR2 YFSETQ. Here immunoSEQ multiplex PCR was the method, and the copy in TCRdb shows in-frame clones only, minus some. The sample lists 950,000 to 1,100,000 clones, around 76% occurring once. Donors comprised only Caucasian adults living in Nashville, Tennessee. As for this clone: Its specificity is not known. This sample includes further DNA sequences coding for the same CDR3.

The sequencing sample was made of memory CD4+ T cells sorted from blood. Subset noted: CD45RA-negative fraction. The sequence was collected from a man in his late teens or twenties in good health. The chain uses TRBV5-1 and TRBJ2-5; 7 nucleotides line up with TRBD1. The CDR3 bases are TGCGCCAGCAGCTTAACAGGGGTAGAGACCCAGTACTTC. Protein product: CASSLTGVETQYF.